Only a few counts were recorded for the clone carrying this T cell receptor beta chain. Antigen: not known. Unique molecular identifiers were incorporated during preparation of the TCRbeta library. TCRdb analysed the PCR reads with MiXCR anew, one entry per CDR3 protein. The sample comprises about a million distinct CDR3 sequences, around 30% of which are singletons, and roughly 27% rests with the top ten. These data are taken from a study of T-cell reconstitution after alpha-beta-depleted transplantation in children. General observations from the study: From newly produced T cells came most of the T-cell counts and diversity one year after transplant. Elevated TCRbeta diversity at day 60 was traced, in some patients, to surviving recipient T cells and thymic progenitors. Several hundred expanded graft clones reportedly were the source of alpha-beta T cells about two months after transplant.

The germline V gene encodes CDR1 SGHDN and CDR2 FVKESK. V was pared by 2 bases and J by 8 bases, with 10 bases between. This CDR3 spans 13 amino acids. The chain recombines TRBV14 with TRBJ2-1, with D possibly being TRBD2 (6 bases). The specimen comprised PBMCs, mostly from graft donor cells, sampled 360 days after TCRalphabeta/CD19-depleted stem cell transplant. The sequence derives from a boy in the first two years of life who had a stem cell transplant for SCID, so the T cells may come from the graft donor. CDR3 in amino acids: CASSQQLAYEQFF. Here the CDR3 DNA reads TGTGCCAGCAGCCAACAACTAGCATATGAGCAGTTCTTC.